This TCR beta chain was found in a study of blood T cell repertoires in COVID-19. Assay used: immunoSEQ multiplex PCR; TCRdb lists only in-frame clones, some missing. In the table there are about 120,000 clones, approximately 81% of which are singletons. The germline gives CDR1 MDHEN, CDR2 SYDVKM. Between the trimmed V and J ends, which lost 5 bases and 4 bases, there was a span of 9 bases. The CDR3 is made up of 13 amino acids. The chain combines TRBV28 with TRBJ2-1; D remains ambiguous. The sample taken for sequencing was peripheral blood. The receptor was isolated from a man aged 55 to 70 with acute or convalescent COVID-19. The CDR3 reads CASSPGPYNEQFF. The CDR3 bases are TGTGCCAGCAGTCCCGGTCCGTACAATGAGCAGTTCTTC.